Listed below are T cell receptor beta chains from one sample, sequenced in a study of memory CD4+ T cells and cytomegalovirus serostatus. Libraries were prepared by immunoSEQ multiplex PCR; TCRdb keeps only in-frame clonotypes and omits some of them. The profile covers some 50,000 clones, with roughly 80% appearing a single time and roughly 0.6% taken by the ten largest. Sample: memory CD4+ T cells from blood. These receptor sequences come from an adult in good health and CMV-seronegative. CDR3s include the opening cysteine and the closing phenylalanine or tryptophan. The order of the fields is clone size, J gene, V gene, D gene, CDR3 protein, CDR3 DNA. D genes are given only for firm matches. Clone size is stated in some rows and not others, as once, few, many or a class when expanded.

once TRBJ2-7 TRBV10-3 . CAISESTGRSYEQYF TGTGCCATCAGTGAGTCGACAGGGAGGTCCTACGAGCAGTACTTC
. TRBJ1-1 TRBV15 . CATSSSGGNTEAFF TGTGCCACCAGCAGCTCGGGGGGGAACACTGAAGCTTTCTTT
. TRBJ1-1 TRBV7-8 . CASTLDTFVGNTEAFF TGTGCCAGCACCCTGGACACGTTCGTTGGTAACACTGAAGCTTTCTTT
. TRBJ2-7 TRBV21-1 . CASSTPGQDLYEQYF TGTGCCAGCAGCACACCAGGTCAGGACCTATACGAGCAGTACTTC
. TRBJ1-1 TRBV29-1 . CSVEDLPLGSPLMEAFF TGCAGCGTTGAAGATCTCCCATTAGGGAGTCCCCTAATGGAAGCTTTCTTT
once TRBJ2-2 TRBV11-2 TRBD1 CASSSPPGTGFTGELFF TGTGCCAGCAGCTCCCCACCCGGGACAGGGTTCACCGGGGAGCTGTTTTTT
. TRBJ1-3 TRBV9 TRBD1 CASSGQGGRGNTIYF TGTGCCAGCAGCGGGCAGGGGGGACGGGGAAACACCATATATTTT
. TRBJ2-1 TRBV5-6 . CASSFTGASYNEQFF TGTGCCAGCAGCTTCACGGGGGCCTCCTACAATGAGCAGTTCTTC
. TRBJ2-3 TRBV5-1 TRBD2 CASSAMAGGLTDTQYF TGCGCCAGCAGCGCGATGGCGGGGGGGCTCACAGATACGCAGTATTTT
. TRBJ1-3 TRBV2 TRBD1 CASSGDRAAGNTIYF TGTGCCAGCAGTGGGGACAGGGCAGCAGGAAACACCATATATTTT
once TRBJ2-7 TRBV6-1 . CASRGAVSYEQYF TGTGCCAGCAGGGGGGCAGTTTCCTACGAGCAGTACTTC
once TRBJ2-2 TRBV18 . CASSSSKGTGELFF TGTGCCAGCTCATCAAGTAAGGGGACCGGGGAGCTGTTTTTT
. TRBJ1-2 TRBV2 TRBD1 CASSEAGTGVYGYTF TGTGCCAGCAGTGAAGCTGGGACAGGGGTTTATGGCTACACCTTC
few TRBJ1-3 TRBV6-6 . CASSYSDGGSGNTIYF TGTGCCAGCAGTTACTCTGACGGAGGCTCTGGAAACACCATATATTTT
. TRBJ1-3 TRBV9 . CASSHPGVGNTIYF TGTGCCAGCAGCCACCCGGGGGTCGGAAACACCATATATTTT
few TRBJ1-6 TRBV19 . CASSSNSPLHF TGTGCCAGTTCCTCAAATTCACCCCTCCACTTT
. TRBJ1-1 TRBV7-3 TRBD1 CASSSGQGRAFF TGTGCCAGCAGCTCAGGACAGGGTCGCGCTTTCTTT
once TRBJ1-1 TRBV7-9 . CASSQMGSTEAFF TGTGCCAGTAGCCAAATGGGTTCCACTGAAGCTTTCTTT
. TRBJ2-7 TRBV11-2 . CASSLIFSSYEQYF TGTGCCAGCAGCTTGATCTTCAGTTCCTACGAGCAGTACTTC
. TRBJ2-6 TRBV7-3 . CASSLRTVSGANVLTF TGTGCCAGCAGCCTGCGGACAGTCTCTGGGGCCAACGTCCTGACTTTC
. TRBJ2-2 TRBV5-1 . CASSLQEIGELFF TGCGCCAGCAGCTTGCAGGAGATCGGGGAGCTGTTTTTT
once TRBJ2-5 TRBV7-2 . CASRPRAVQETQYF TGTGCCAGCAGACCTAGGGCAGTTCAAGAGACCCAGTACTTC
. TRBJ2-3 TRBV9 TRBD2 CASSGTASAGGLDTQYF TGTGCCAGCAGCGGGACAGCGAGCGCGGGGGGGCTAGATACGCAGTATTTT
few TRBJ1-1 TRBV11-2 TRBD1 CASSIQGGPMSVEAFF TGTGCCAGCAGCATACAGGGGGGCCCTATGTCGGTTGAAGCTTTCTTT
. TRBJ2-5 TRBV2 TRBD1 CASSVPTGEETQYF TGTGCCAGCAGTGTCCCGACAGGGGAAGAGACCCAGTACTTC
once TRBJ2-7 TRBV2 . CASVIQGLSYEQYF TGTGCCAGCGTCATACAGGGTCTCTCCTACGAGCAGTACTTC
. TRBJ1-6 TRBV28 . CASSPALGGSYSPLHF TGTGCCAGCAGCCCTGCTTTGGGGGGCAGTTATTCACCCCTCCACTTT
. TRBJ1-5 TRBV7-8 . CASTDRTFNQPQHF TGTGCCAGCACCGACAGAACCTTCAATCAGCCCCAGCATTTT
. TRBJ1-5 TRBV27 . CASSSASNQPQHF TGTGCCAGCAGTAGTGCTAGCAATCAGCCCCAGCATTTT
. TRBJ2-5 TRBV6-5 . CASSTNSGGVETQYF TGTGCCAGCAGTACCAACTCGGGGGGCGTAGAGACCCAGTACTTC
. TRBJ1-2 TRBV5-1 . CASSFGDRNPFNYGYTF TGCGCCAGCAGCTTCGGAGACAGAAATCCCTTTAACTATGGCTACACCTTC
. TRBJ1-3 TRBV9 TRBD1 CASSVESGQGASGNTIYF TGTGCCAGCAGCGTAGAGTCGGGACAGGGGGCTTCTGGAAACACCATATATTTT
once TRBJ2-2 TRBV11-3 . CASSRGRFGDTGELFF TGTGCCAGCAGCCGAGGGCGGTTTGGGGACACCGGGGAGCTGTTTTTT
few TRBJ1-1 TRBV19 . CASKMNTEAFF TGTGCCAGTAAGATGAACACTGAAGCTTTCTTT
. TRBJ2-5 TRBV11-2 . CASSLVSGNPQETQYF TGTGCCAGCAGCTTAGTATCCGGGAACCCCCAAGAGACCCAGTACTTC
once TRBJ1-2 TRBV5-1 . CASRARGNYGYTF TGCGCCAGCAGGGCCAGGGGTAACTATGGCTACACCTTC
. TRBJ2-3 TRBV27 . CASSHDWRSVVDTQYF TGTGCCAGCAGTCATGACTGGCGTTCGGTGGTGGATACGCAGTATTTT
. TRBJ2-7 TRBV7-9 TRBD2 CASSPGLVVHEQYF TGTGCCAGCAGCCCCGGACTAGTGGTCCACGAGCAGTACTTC
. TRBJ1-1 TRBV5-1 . CASSLQGGVTEAFF TGCGCCAGCAGCTTACAGGGTGGGGTCACTGAAGCTTTCTTT
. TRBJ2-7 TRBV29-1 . CSAGDYGEQYF TGCAGCGCAGGGGACTACGGCGAGCAGTACTTC